These T cell receptor beta chains were read from a single sample in a study of shared clonotypes between healthy human individuals. The assay was immunoSEQ multiplex PCR, and TCRdb's table has in-frame clones only and misses some. Here the sample spans about 1.1 million clones, 77% being singletons. Sequencing input: memory CD4+ T cells from PBMCs. The receptors were sampled from a man aged 18 to 29 in good health. Some clones in this sample may be carry-over from other donors' samples. Each CDR3 is given with its conserved first and last residue. The order of the fields is clone size, CDR3 length, V gene, D gene, J gene, CDR3 protein, CDR3 DNA. D genes are given only for firm matches. Where a row states a size, it is once, few, many or the class of an expanded clone; other rows omit it.

clone_size: -
cdr3_length: 16
v_call: TRBV9
d_call: TRBD1
j_call: TRBJ2-5
cdr3_aa: CASSASGTGGKETQYF
cdr3_nt: TGTGCCAGCAGCGCATCGGGGACAGGAGGTAAAGAGACCCAGTACTTC

clone_size: -
cdr3_length: 14
v_call: TRBV29-1
d_call: TRBD2
j_call: TRBJ2-3
cdr3_aa: CSVEPRSSGRTQYF
cdr3_nt: TGCAGCGTTGAGCCAAGGTCTAGCGGGAGGACGCAGTATTTT

clone_size: -
cdr3_length: 16
v_call: TRBV28
d_call: TRBD1
j_call: TRBJ1-1
cdr3_aa: CASSPKIGTGRTEAFF
cdr3_nt: TGTGCCAGCAGTCCCAAGATCGGGACAGGGAGAACTGAAGCTTTCTTT

clone_size: -
cdr3_length: 15
v_call: TRBV28
d_call: -
j_call: TRBJ2-7
cdr3_aa: CASSLVGGKAYEQYF
cdr3_nt: TGTGCCAGCAGTTTAGTAGGTGGAAAAGCCTACGAGCAGTACTTC

clone_size: once
cdr3_length: 13
v_call: TRBV5-1
d_call: -
j_call: TRBJ1-1
cdr3_aa: CASSLGLGTEAFF
cdr3_nt: TGCGCCAGCAGCTTGGGGTTGGGGACTGAAGCTTTCTTT

clone_size: -
cdr3_length: 16
v_call: TRBV5-1
d_call: -
j_call: TRBJ2-6
cdr3_aa: CASSRDQSSGANVLTF
cdr3_nt: TGCGCCAGCAGCCGGGACCAAAGCTCTGGGGCCAACGTCCTGACTTTC

clone_size: few
cdr3_length: 11
v_call: TRBV7-9
d_call: -
j_call: TRBJ2-1
cdr3_aa: CASSLGDEQFF
cdr3_nt: TGTGCCAGCAGCCTGGGGGATGAGCAGTTCTTC

clone_size: once
cdr3_length: 14
v_call: TRBV5-1
d_call: TRBD2
j_call: TRBJ2-7
cdr3_aa: CASSFELAGGEQYF
cdr3_nt: TGCGCCAGCAGCTTCGAACTAGCGGGAGGCGAGCAGTACTTC

clone_size: -
cdr3_length: 13
v_call: TRBV5-1
d_call: -
j_call: TRBJ2-2
cdr3_aa: CASSLVDTGELFF
cdr3_nt: TGCGCCAGCAGCTTGGTCGACACCGGGGAGCTGTTTTTT

clone_size: -
cdr3_length: 15
v_call: TRBV5-1
d_call: TRBD1
j_call: TRBJ2-2
cdr3_aa: CASSLGQSNTGELFF
cdr3_nt: TGCGCCAGCAGTTTGGGACAGTCGAACACCGGGGAGCTGTTTTTT

clone_size: -
cdr3_length: 13
v_call: TRBV6-1
d_call: TRBD1
j_call: TRBJ1-1
cdr3_aa: CASSATGDTEAFF
cdr3_nt: TGTGCCAGCAGCGCCACAGGGGACACTGAAGCTTTCTTT

clone_size: -
cdr3_length: 13
v_call: TRBV6-5
d_call: -
j_call: TRBJ2-3
cdr3_aa: CASSRTGADTQYF
cdr3_nt: TGTGCCAGCAGTCGTACAGGAGCAGATACGCAGTATTTT

clone_size: -
cdr3_length: 14
v_call: TRBV11-2
d_call: -
j_call: TRBJ1-3
cdr3_aa: CASSFGGPGNTIYF
cdr3_nt: TGTGCTAGCAGCTTCGGGGGGCCTGGAAACACCATATATTTT

clone_size: -
cdr3_length: 14
v_call: TRBV5-5
d_call: -
j_call: TRBJ1-1
cdr3_aa: CASSRQIMNTEAFF
cdr3_nt: TGTGCCAGCAGCCGACAGATCATGAACACTGAAGCTTTCTTT

clone_size: -
cdr3_length: 13
v_call: TRBV6-1
d_call: -
j_call: TRBJ2-7
cdr3_aa: CASKAGVTYEQYF
cdr3_nt: TGTGCCAGCAAGGCAGGAGTTACCTACGAGCAGTACTTC

clone_size: -
cdr3_length: 15
v_call: TRBV4-2
d_call: -
j_call: TRBJ2-3
cdr3_aa: CASSQPGGGTDTQYF
cdr3_nt: TGTGCCAGCAGCCAACCCGGAGGGGGGACAGATACGCAGTATTTT

clone_size: -
cdr3_length: 15
v_call: TRBV28
d_call: -
j_call: TRBJ2-2
cdr3_aa: CASSPQRANTGELFF
cdr3_nt: TGTGCCAGCAGTCCCCAGCGGGCGAACACCGGGGAGCTGTTTTTT

clone_size: -
cdr3_length: 11
v_call: TRBV20-1
d_call: -
j_call: TRBJ2-7
cdr3_aa: CSAPQAYEQYF
cdr3_nt: TGCAGTGCCCCCCAGGCCTACGAGCAGTACTTC

clone_size: -
cdr3_length: 13
v_call: TRBV7-2
d_call: -
j_call: TRBJ1-1
cdr3_aa: CASSLVAGNEAFF
cdr3_nt: TGTGCCAGCAGCTTAGTGGCCGGGAATGAAGCTTTCTTT

clone_size: few
cdr3_length: 14
v_call: TRBV28
d_call: TRBD2
j_call: TRBJ2-2
cdr3_aa: CASTAGADTGELFF
cdr3_nt: TGTGCCAGCACGGCGGGAGCGGACACCGGGGAGCTGTTTTTT

clone_size: few
cdr3_length: 12
v_call: TRBV2
d_call: -
j_call: TRBJ2-5
cdr3_aa: CASMERRETQYF
cdr3_nt: TGTGCCAGCATGGAGCGGCGGGAGACCCAGTACTTC

clone_size: many
cdr3_length: 17
v_call: TRBV4-2
d_call: TRBD2
j_call: TRBJ2-5
cdr3_aa: CASSPRLAGGMEETQYF
cdr3_nt: TGTGCCAGCAGCCCGCGACTAGCGGGAGGGATGGAAGAGACCCAGTACTTC

clone_size: -
cdr3_length: 14
v_call: TRBV28
d_call: TRBD1
j_call: TRBJ2-1
cdr3_aa: CASRAGTGFHEQFF
cdr3_nt: TGTGCCAGCAGGGCCGGGACAGGGTTCCATGAGCAGTTCTTC

clone_size: -
cdr3_length: 14
v_call: TRBV28
d_call: TRBD1
j_call: TRBJ2-3
cdr3_aa: CASLIRGKGNTQYF
cdr3_nt: TGTGCCAGCTTAATCAGGGGGAAGGGGAATACGCAGTATTTT

clone_size: -
cdr3_length: 14
v_call: TRBV5-4
d_call: -
j_call: TRBJ1-2
cdr3_aa: CASSLGQPRDGYTF
cdr3_nt: TGTGCCAGCAGCTTGGGTCAACCAAGAGATGGCTACACCTTC

clone_size: -
cdr3_length: 13
v_call: TRBV27
d_call: -
j_call: TRBJ2-1
cdr3_aa: CASSLSPQVYQFF
cdr3_nt: TGTGCCAGCAGTTTATCCCCCCAAGTGTACCAGTTCTTC

clone_size: -
cdr3_length: 13
v_call: TRBV5-1
d_call: -
j_call: TRBJ2-5
cdr3_aa: CASSLGPLETQYF
cdr3_nt: TGCGCCAGCAGCTTGGGGCCGCTAGAGACCCAGTACTTC

clone_size: few
cdr3_length: 16
v_call: TRBV28
d_call: -
j_call: TRBJ2-1
cdr3_aa: CASKRRGIIFGNEQFF
cdr3_nt: TGTGCCAGCAAACGGAGAGGGATCATCTTCGGCAATGAGCAGTTCTTC

clone_size: -
cdr3_length: 13
v_call: TRBV29-1
d_call: TRBD1
j_call: TRBJ1-1
cdr3_aa: CSVAQGEGTEAFF
cdr3_nt: TGCAGCGTCGCACAGGGGGAGGGGACTGAAGCTTTCTTT

clone_size: -
cdr3_length: 12
v_call: TRBV29-1
d_call: -
j_call: TRBJ1-1
cdr3_aa: CSAQQGATEAFF
cdr3_nt: TGCAGCGCTCAACAGGGCGCCACTGAAGCTTTCTTT

clone_size: -
cdr3_length: 16
v_call: TRBV28
d_call: -
j_call: TRBJ2-7
cdr3_aa: CASRRGKLTPSYEQYF
cdr3_nt: TGTGCCAGCAGACGGGGCAAGTTGACCCCCTCCTACGAGCAGTACTTC

clone_size: -
cdr3_length: 13
v_call: TRBV2
d_call: TRBD1
j_call: TRBJ2-3
cdr3_aa: CASSGQGANTQYF
cdr3_nt: TGTGCCAGCAGTGGACAGGGGGCTAATACGCAGTATTTT

clone_size: -
cdr3_length: 15
v_call: TRBV7-6
d_call: -
j_call: TRBJ1-1
cdr3_aa: CASSLSQGWNTEAFF
cdr3_nt: TGTGCCAGCAGCTTAAGTCAGGGCTGGAACACTGAAGCTTTCTTT

clone_size: -
cdr3_length: 13
v_call: TRBV18
d_call: TRBD1
j_call: TRBJ1-1
cdr3_aa: CASSPAGGTEAFF
cdr3_nt: TGTGCCAGCTCCCCGGCAGGGGGCACTGAAGCTTTCTTT

clone_size: -
cdr3_length: 16
v_call: TRBV28
d_call: TRBD1
j_call: TRBJ1-4
cdr3_aa: CASSSQGASSNEKLFF
cdr3_nt: TGTGCCAGCAGTTCTCAGGGGGCATCATCTAATGAAAAACTGTTTTTT

clone_size: -
cdr3_length: 15
v_call: TRBV9
d_call: TRBD1
j_call: TRBJ2-7
cdr3_aa: CASSKTGNPSYEQYF
cdr3_nt: TGTGCCAGCAGCAAGACAGGGAACCCCTCCTACGAGCAGTACTTC

clone_size: once
cdr3_length: 14
v_call: TRBV14
d_call: TRBD1
j_call: TRBJ1-1
cdr3_aa: CASSLGQMNTEAFF
cdr3_nt: TGTGCCAGCAGCTTGGGACAGATGAACACTGAAGCTTTCTTT

clone_size: -
cdr3_length: 13
v_call: TRBV11-2
d_call: -
j_call: TRBJ1-1
cdr3_aa: CASSFQANTEAFF
cdr3_nt: TGTGCCAGCAGCTTCCAGGCTAACACTGAAGCTTTCTTT

clone_size: -
cdr3_length: 19
v_call: TRBV19
d_call: -
j_call: TRBJ2-4
cdr3_aa: CASSALSFRTLLAKNIQYF
cdr3_nt: TGTGCCAGTAGTGCTCTCTCATTTCGGACGTTACTAGCCAAAAACATTCAGTACTTC

clone_size: -
cdr3_length: 13
v_call: TRBV6-5
d_call: -
j_call: TRBJ1-1
cdr3_aa: CASRLGLGTEAFF
cdr3_nt: TGTGCCAGCAGGCTCGGGTTGGGCACTGAAGCTTTCTTT

clone_size: -
cdr3_length: 15
v_call: TRBV15
d_call: -
j_call: TRBJ1-2
cdr3_aa: CATSRIGGNLYGYTF
cdr3_nt: TGTGCCACCAGCAGGATTGGCGGGAACCTCTATGGCTACACCTTC

clone_size: -
cdr3_length: 14
v_call: TRBV28
d_call: TRBD1
j_call: TRBJ1-4
cdr3_aa: CASIRDSVNEKLFF
cdr3_nt: TGTGCCAGCATCCGGGACAGTGTTAATGAAAAACTGTTTTTT

clone_size: few
cdr3_length: 11
v_call: TRBV6-1
d_call: -
j_call: TRBJ1-3
cdr3_aa: CASTRGNTIYF
cdr3_nt: TGTGCCAGCACCAGAGGAAACACCATATATTTT

clone_size: once
cdr3_length: 14
v_call: TRBV5-5
d_call: -
j_call: TRBJ1-1
cdr3_aa: CASSFEGPHREAFF
cdr3_nt: TGTGCCAGCAGCTTCGAGGGGCCCCACCGGGAGGCTTTCTTT

clone_size: -
cdr3_length: 15
v_call: TRBV5-4
d_call: -
j_call: TRBJ2-4
cdr3_aa: CASSSNTGAKNIQYF
cdr3_nt: TGTGCCAGCAGCTCGAACACAGGAGCCAAAAACATTCAGTACTTC

clone_size: once
cdr3_length: 18
v_call: TRBV6-4
d_call: TRBD1
j_call: TRBJ1-2
cdr3_aa: CASSDSIWPGGPMGGYTF
cdr3_nt: TGTGCCAGCAGTGACTCGATTTGGCCAGGGGGCCCAATGGGAGGCTACACCTTC

clone_size: few
cdr3_length: 13
v_call: TRBV28
d_call: TRBD1
j_call: TRBJ1-1
cdr3_aa: CASSLTGRAEAFF
cdr3_nt: TGTGCCAGCAGCCTGACAGGGAGGGCTGAAGCTTTCTTT

clone_size: -
cdr3_length: 14
v_call: TRBV5-1
d_call: -
j_call: TRBJ1-4
cdr3_aa: CASSLIGDPEKLFF
cdr3_nt: TGCGCCAGCAGCTTAATAGGGGATCCGGAAAAACTGTTTTTT

clone_size: -
cdr3_length: 17
v_call: TRBV7-2
d_call: TRBD1
j_call: TRBJ2-3
cdr3_aa: CASSLAIRTGGTDTQYF
cdr3_nt: TGTGCCAGCAGCTTAGCGATAAGGACAGGGGGGACAGATACGCAGTATTTT

clone_size: many
cdr3_length: 15
v_call: TRBV7-9
d_call: -
j_call: TRBJ2-6
cdr3_aa: CASSRGTAGANVLTF
cdr3_nt: TGTGCCAGCAGCAGAGGGACCGCTGGGGCCAACGTCCTGACTTTC

clone_size: -
cdr3_length: 17
v_call: TRBV7-9
d_call: -
j_call: TRBJ2-1
cdr3_aa: CASSTTPLELASDEQFF
cdr3_nt: TGTGCCAGCAGCACAACACCACTGGAACTAGCCTCGGATGAGCAGTTCTTC

clone_size: -
cdr3_length: 15
v_call: TRBV5-1
d_call: TRBD2
j_call: TRBJ2-3
cdr3_aa: CASSFQAGVGDTQYF
cdr3_nt: TGCGCCAGCAGCTTCCAAGCGGGAGTTGGAGATACGCAGTATTTT

clone_size: few
cdr3_length: 13
v_call: TRBV28
d_call: -
j_call: TRBJ1-5
cdr3_aa: CASSVGVGQPQHF
cdr3_nt: TGTGCCAGCAGTGTCGGTGTGGGACAGCCCCAGCATTTT

clone_size: -
cdr3_length: 16
v_call: TRBV2
d_call: TRBD2
j_call: TRBJ2-1
cdr3_aa: CASSEEVLAGVNEQFF
cdr3_nt: TGTGCCAGCAGTGAGGAGGTACTAGCGGGAGTCAATGAGCAGTTCTTC

clone_size: -
cdr3_length: 14
v_call: TRBV7-3
d_call: TRBD1
j_call: TRBJ2-7
cdr3_aa: CASSPRAGGLEQYF
cdr3_nt: TGTGCCAGCAGCCCAAGGGCAGGGGGCCTCGAGCAGTACTTC

clone_size: -
cdr3_length: 13
v_call: TRBV27
d_call: TRBD2
j_call: TRBJ2-7
cdr3_aa: CATLAGAPYEQYF
cdr3_nt: TGTGCCACCCTAGCGGGGGCCCCCTACGAGCAGTACTTC

clone_size: -
cdr3_length: 10
v_call: TRBV2
d_call: -
j_call: TRBJ1-3
cdr3_aa: CASTRGTIYF
cdr3_nt: TGTGCCAGCACGCGGGGCACCATATATTTT